Included here is one T cell receptor (beta chain) sequence, with context. Authors' analysis steps: Filtering differed since immunoSEQ provided only junctions, with no quality scores. TCRdb's table, derived via immunoSEQ multiplex PCR, lists solely in-frame clones and lacks some. The V and J calls and clone size are taken from that table; D and trimming were inferred from the DNA. Here the sample spans about 2.4 million clones, approximately 94% being singletons. The data belong to a study of shared clonotypes between healthy human individuals. The receptor's source is a young man in good health. Some clones in this sample may be carry-over from other donors' samples. The sample consisted of naive CD4+ T cells from PBMCs. Subset: CD45RA+ positively selected.

CDR3 in DNA: TGTGCCAGCAGCCAACCCGAAGAGACCCAGTACTTC. Its protein is CASSQPEETQYF. This sequence joins TRBV4-2 and TRBJ2-5; unclear D gene. V lost 2 bases to trimming and J lost 3 bases, with 4 bases between them. The CDR3 runs 12 residues. Per germline, CDR1 LGHNA and CDR2 YNFKEQ.